This T cell receptor beta chain was identified in a study of shared clonotypes between healthy human individuals. With 8 bases removed from V and 1 base from J, the gap between germline ends came to 11 bases. CDR3 size: 13 residues. CDR1 and CDR2 (germline): LNHDA, SQIVND (reference sequence). Terminally differentiated effector memory CD45RA+ cells were excluded from the naive CD8 cells, which were CD45RO-negative and positively selected for CCR7. Findings and caveats of the study: Relative to memory subsets, naive subsets generally showed larger estimated richness. Sampling covered blood only; tissue repertoires likely differ. In contrast to clonotypes shared by all four donors, non-shared clonotypes had lower generation probabilities.

Some 30,000 T cell genomes, or approximately 200 ng DNA, went into the sorted-subset replicate PCRs. The data were produced by immunoSEQ multiplex PCR, yet TCRdb's version contains in-frame clones alone and is incomplete. The sample shows approximately 2,000,000 clones, 85% to 95% of them seen only once. With regard to this clone: Its antigen is not identified.

This clonotype originated in a man between 18 and 35 years old in good health. Some clones in this sample may be carry-over from other donors' samples. The genes are TRBV19 and TRBJ1-1, with D hard to call. Sequenced sample: naive CD8+ T cells from PBMCs. DNA of the CDR3: TGTGCCAGTGGGGAGAGGACGAACACTGAAGCTTTCTTT. Amino acid sequence: CASGERTNTEAFF.